The clone carrying this T cell receptor beta chain showed up just a few times. Its matching antigen is unknown. The data are from a study of naive and memory T cell subsets. Regarding the study as a whole: Especially in CD8 cells, naive repertoires contained a few larger clonotypes, possibly CD45RA-re-expressing memory cells. In naive cells, over 95% of TCR sequences were seen only once. No ground truth validated the naive and memory repertoire findings. A clonotype means one alpha or beta sequence, not an alpha/beta pair.

Two oligonucleotides, mixed equimolar, formed the beta constant-region primer covering TRBC1 and TRBC2. Ligated cDNA was amplified by four rounds of PCR with nested alpha and beta constant-region primers and SP2. TCRdb reanalysed the UMI-ligation and nested PCR reads using MiXCR and keeps one entry per CDR3 protein. The sample lists fewer than 150,000 distinct CDR3 sequences; approximately 21% were seen once. There are 14 residues in the CDR3. Per the germline V gene, CDR1 is SGHVS and CDR2 is FNYEAQ. Between the trimmed V and J ends, which lost 3 bases and 3 bases, there was a span of 12 bases. Cells stained for CD3, CD4, CD8, CD45RA, CD27 and viability were sorted into four CD45RA/CD27 subsets.

The specimen was naive CD8+ T cells from blood. The receptor was derived from a human donor in good health. The chain couples TRBV7-6 to TRBJ2-7, with D possibly called TRBD1 or TRBD2 (6 bases each). The CDR3 loop is CASSLGRGLYEQYF. The CDR3 DNA reads as TGTGCCAGCAGCTTGGGTCGGGGGCTCTACGAGCAGTACTTC.